This section outlines one TCR beta chain sequence together with its context. The V end lost 0 bases, the J end lost 8 bases, and 17 bases lay between the germline ends. The CDR3 length is 17 residues. In germline, CDR1 is MNHEY, CDR2 SMNVEV (reference sequence). The study ran its PCR with 60 Vbeta and 13 Jbeta primers. In the study's own analysis: Unique TCR beta chains numbered 80 million to 95 million in a later analysis, with approximately 10 million shared. Sequenced by immunoSEQ multiplex PCR; TCRdb stores in-frame clones only, minus some. From that table come the V and J calls and clone size; the DNA was used to work out D and trimming. The table shows about 150,000 clones, with 65% to 85% occurring only once. This sample was taken from a study of cytomegalovirus exposure and HLA in healthy donors.

The receptor's source is a male donor in good health and CMV-seropositive. This chain uses TRBV27 with TRBJ1-6, with D maybe TRBD1 (5 bases). Sample: PBMCs. Written as DNA, the CDR3 is TGTGCCAGCAGTTTATCGATCAGACCACGGGGGTATTCACCCCTCCACTTT. Residues: CASSLSIRPRGYSPLHF.